Listed below are T cell receptor beta chains from one sample, sequenced in a study of CD8 T cells in ankylosing spondylitis. TCRdb reprocessed the 5' RACE reads with MiXCR, giving one entry per CDR3 protein. The sample has some 130,000 distinct CDR3 sequences; 8% to 9% are singletons. The sample comprised synovial fluid, either unsorted or a sorted T cell fraction (not recorded which). These receptors all come from a male donor with ankylosing spondylitis. Each CDR3 is given with its conserved first and last residue. A D gene is named only where the DNA matches it firmly. Some rows mark clone size as missing; the rest say once, few, many or name a class of expanded clone.

j_call	d_call	clone_size	v_call	cdr3_aa	cdr3_nt
TRBJ1-1	NA	many	TRBV12-3/TRBV12-4	CASSRPPTNTEAFF	TGTGCCAGCAGTCGCCCTCCGACGAACACTGAAGCTTTCTTT
TRBJ1-2	TRBD1	many	TRBV20-1	CSANQPGTGFYGYTF	TGCAGTGCCAACCAACCGGGGACAGGGTTCTATGGCTACACCTTC
TRBJ1-4	NA	many	TRBV15	CATSARFPGINEKLFF	TGTGCCACCAGCGCTCGATTTCCAGGGATTAATGAAAAACTGTTTTTT
TRBJ2-1	TRBD2	NA	TRBV28	CASSLLDPSGHFSYNEQFF	TGTGCCAGCAGTTTATTAGACCCTAGCGGACATTTCTCCTACAATGAGCAGTTCTTC
TRBJ2-7	TRBD1	many	TRBV5-1	CASSNGGTGLYEQYF	TGCGCCAGCAGCAATGGCGGGACAGGTCTATACGAGCAGTACTTC
TRBJ2-2	NA	NA	TRBV5-5	CASSSAGAMNTGELFF	TGTGCCAGCAGCTCGGCAGGGGCCATGAACACCGGGGAGCTGTTTTTT
TRBJ2-5	NA	NA	TRBV7-9	CASSLHNQETQYF	TGTGCCAGCAGCTTACACAACCAAGAGACCCAGTACTTC
TRBJ2-3	NA	NA	TRBV28	CASSQYRSSTDTQYF	TGTGCCAGCAGTCAATATCGGTCGTCCACAGATACGCAGTATTTT
TRBJ1-2	TRBD1	NA	TRBV20-1	CSARDSRNMYYGYTF	TGCAGTGCCCGGGACAGCCGAAACATGTACTATGGCTACACCTTC
TRBJ2-7	TRBD2	many	TRBV3-1	CASSQDPPHFGRAANEQYF	TGTGCCAGCAGCCAAGATCCCCCCCACTTCGGGAGGGCCGCGAACGAGCAGTACTTC
TRBJ1-5	NA	many	TRBV6-1	CASTGLTPRNQPQHF	TGTGCCAGCACTGGGCTTACCCCACGAAATCAGCCCCAGCATTTT
TRBJ2-1	TRBD1	many	TRBV14	CASRKGGSGSGNEQFF	TGTGCCAGCAGGAAAGGGGGCTCAGGGTCCGGCAATGAGCAGTTCTTC
TRBJ2-3	NA	few	TRBV11-3	CASSMGRVRTDTQYF	TGTGCCAGCAGCATGGGGCGGGTCCGCACAGATACGCAGTATTTT
TRBJ1-3	NA	few	TRBV30	CAWTGGWNTIYF	TGTGCCTGGACAGGCGGTTGGAACACCATATATTTT
TRBJ1-2	NA	few	TRBV4-3	CASSLRTGDGYTF	TGCGCCAGCAGCCTCCGGACGGGTGATGGCTACACCTTC
TRBJ1-5	NA	few	TRBV7-8	CASSLRPNQPQHF	TGTGCCAGCAGCTTACGGCCTAATCAGCCCCAGCATTTT